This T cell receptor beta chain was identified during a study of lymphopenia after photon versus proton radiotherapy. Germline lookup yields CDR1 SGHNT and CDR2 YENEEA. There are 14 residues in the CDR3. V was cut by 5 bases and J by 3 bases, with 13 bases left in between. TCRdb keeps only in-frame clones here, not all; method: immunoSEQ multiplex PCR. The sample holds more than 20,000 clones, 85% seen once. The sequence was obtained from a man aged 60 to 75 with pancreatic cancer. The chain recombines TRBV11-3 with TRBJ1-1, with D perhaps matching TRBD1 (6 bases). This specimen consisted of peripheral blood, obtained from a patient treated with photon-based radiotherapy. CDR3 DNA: TGTGCCAGCAGCGTAAGAGGGGGGGACACTGAAGCTTTCTTT. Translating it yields CASSVRGGDTEAFF.